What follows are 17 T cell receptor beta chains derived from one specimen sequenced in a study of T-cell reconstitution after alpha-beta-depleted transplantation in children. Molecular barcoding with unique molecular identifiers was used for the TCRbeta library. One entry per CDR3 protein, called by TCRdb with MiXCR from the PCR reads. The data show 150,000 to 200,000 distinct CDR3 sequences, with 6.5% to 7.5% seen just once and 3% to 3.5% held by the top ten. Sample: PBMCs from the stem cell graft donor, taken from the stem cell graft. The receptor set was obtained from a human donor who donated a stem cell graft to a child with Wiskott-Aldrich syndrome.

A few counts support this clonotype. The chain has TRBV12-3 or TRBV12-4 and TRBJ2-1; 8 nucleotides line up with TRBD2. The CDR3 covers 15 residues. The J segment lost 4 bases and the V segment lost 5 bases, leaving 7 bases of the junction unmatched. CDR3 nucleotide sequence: TGTGCCAGCAGTCAGGGACTAGTAATTTACAATGAGCAGTTCTTC. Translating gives CASSQGLVIYNEQFF.

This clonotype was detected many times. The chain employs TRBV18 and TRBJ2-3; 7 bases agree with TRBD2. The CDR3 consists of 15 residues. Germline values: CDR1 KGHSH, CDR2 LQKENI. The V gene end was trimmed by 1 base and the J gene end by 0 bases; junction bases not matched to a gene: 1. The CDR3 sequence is CASSPQRESTDTQYF. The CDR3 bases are TGTGCCAGCTCACCACAGCGGGAAAGCACAGATACGCAGTATTTT.

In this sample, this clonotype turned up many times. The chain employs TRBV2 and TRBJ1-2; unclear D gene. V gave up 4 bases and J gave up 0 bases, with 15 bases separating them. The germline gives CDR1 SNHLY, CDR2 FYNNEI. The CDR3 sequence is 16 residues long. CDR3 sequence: CASSGTALSPNYGYTF. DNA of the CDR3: TGTGCCAGCAGTGGAACAGCTCTCTCCCCTAACTATGGCTACACCTTC.

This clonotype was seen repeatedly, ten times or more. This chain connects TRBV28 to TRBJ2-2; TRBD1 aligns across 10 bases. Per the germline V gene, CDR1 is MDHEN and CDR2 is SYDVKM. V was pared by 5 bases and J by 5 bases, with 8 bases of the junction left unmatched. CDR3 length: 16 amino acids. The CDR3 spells CASSNRPGQGTGELFF. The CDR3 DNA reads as TGTGCCAGCAGTAACCGACCGGGACAGGGGACCGGGGAGCTGTTTTTT.

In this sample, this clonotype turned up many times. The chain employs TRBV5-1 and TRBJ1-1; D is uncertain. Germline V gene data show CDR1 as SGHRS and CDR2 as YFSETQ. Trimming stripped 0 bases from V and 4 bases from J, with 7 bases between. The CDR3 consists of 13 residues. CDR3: CASSLGGTTEAFF. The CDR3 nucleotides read TGCGCCAGCAGCTTGGGGGGTACCACTGAAGCTTTCTTT.

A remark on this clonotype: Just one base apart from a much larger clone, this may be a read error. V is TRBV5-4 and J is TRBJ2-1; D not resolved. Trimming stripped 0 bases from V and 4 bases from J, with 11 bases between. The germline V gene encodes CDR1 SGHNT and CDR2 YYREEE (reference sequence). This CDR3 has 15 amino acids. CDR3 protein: CASSLAGSLYNEQFF. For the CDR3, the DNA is TGTGCCAGCAGCTTGGCAGGTTCACTTTACAATGAGCAGTTCTTC.

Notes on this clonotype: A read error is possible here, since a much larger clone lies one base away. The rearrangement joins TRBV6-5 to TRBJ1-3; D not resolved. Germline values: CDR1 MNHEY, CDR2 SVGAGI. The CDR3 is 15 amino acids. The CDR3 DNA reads TGTGCCAACAGTTACTCGATAACGGGCGGAAACACCATATATTTT. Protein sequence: CANSYSITGGNTIYF.

In DNA form, the CDR3 reads TGTGCCTGGCGGGAAAACCACAACACCGGGGAGCTGTTTTTT. This gives the protein CAWRENHNTGELFF. The chain employs TRBV30 and TRBJ2-2; tentative D call: TRBD2 (5 bases). V lost 5 bases to trimming and J lost 2 bases, with 12 bases between them. CDR1 and CDR2 from the germline V gene are GTSNPN and SVGIG (reference sequence). This CDR3 comprises 14 residues.

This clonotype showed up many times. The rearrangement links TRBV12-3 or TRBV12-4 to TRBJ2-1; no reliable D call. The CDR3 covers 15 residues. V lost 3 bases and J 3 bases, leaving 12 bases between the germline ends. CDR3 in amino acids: CASSFGEVVYNEQFF. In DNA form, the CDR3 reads TGTGCCAGCAGTTTTGGCGAGGTAGTCTACAATGAGCAGTTCTTC.

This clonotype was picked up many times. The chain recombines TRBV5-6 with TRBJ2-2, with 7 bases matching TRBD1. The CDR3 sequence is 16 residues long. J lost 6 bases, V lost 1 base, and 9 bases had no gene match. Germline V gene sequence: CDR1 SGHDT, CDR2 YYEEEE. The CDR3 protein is CASSLFTGVLAGELFF. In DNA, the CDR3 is TGTGCCAGCAGCTTGTTTACAGGGGTGTTGGCCGGGGAGCTGTTTTTT.

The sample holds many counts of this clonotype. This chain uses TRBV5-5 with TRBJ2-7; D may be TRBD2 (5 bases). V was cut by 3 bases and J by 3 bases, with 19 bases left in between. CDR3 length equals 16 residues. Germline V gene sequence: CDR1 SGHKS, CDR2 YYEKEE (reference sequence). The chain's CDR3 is CASSSNEPLAVYEQYF. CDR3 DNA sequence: TGTGCCAGCAGCTCTAACGAGCCTCTAGCTGTCTACGAGCAGTACTTC.

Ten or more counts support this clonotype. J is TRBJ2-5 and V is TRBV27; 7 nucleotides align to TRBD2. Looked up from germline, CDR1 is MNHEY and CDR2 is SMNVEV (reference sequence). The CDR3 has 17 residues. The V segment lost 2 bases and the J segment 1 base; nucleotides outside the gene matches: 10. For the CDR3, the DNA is TGTGCCAGCAGTTTAATTTGGTCGGGGGGTAGCCAAGAGACCCAGTACTTC. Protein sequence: CASSLIWSGGSQETQYF.

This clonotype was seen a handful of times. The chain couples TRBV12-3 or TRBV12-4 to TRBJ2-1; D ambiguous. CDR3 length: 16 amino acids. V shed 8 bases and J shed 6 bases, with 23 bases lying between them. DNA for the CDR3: TGTGCCAGCCGATCGAGTGCGCCGAGAACCCTCAATGAGCAGTTCTTC. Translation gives CASRSSAPRTLNEQFF.

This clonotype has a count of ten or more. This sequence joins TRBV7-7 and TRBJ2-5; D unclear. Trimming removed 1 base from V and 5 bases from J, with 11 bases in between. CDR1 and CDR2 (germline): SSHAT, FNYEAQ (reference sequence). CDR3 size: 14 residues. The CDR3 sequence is CASSLVGVGETQYF. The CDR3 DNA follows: TGTGCCAGCAGCTTAGTTGGGGTTGGGGAGACCCAGTACTTC.

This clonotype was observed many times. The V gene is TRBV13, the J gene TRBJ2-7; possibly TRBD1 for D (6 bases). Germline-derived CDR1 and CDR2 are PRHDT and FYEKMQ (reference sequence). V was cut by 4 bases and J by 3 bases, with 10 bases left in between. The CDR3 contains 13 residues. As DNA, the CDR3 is TGTGCCAGCAGCTCGGACAGAGACTACGAGCAGTACTTC. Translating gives CASSSDRDYEQYF.

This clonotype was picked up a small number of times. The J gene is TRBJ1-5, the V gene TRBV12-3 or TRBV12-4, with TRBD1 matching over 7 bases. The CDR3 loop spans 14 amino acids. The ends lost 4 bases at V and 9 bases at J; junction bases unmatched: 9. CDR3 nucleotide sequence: TGTGCCAGCAGTTCGACAGGGAAGAAGACGCCCCAGCATTTT. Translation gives CASSSTGKKTPQHF.

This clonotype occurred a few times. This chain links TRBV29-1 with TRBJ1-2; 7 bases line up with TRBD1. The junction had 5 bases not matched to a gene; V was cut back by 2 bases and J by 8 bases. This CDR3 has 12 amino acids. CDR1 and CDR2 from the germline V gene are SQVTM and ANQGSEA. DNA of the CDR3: TGCAGCGTTGAAATAGGGGGCCGGGGCTACACCTTC. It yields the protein CSVEIGGRGYTF.